The 8 T cell receptor beta chains below come from one sample, sequenced in a study of blood T cell repertoires in COVID-19. Profiling relied on immunoSEQ multiplex PCR, and the TCRdb table lists in-frame clones only, not all of them. The repertoire holds around 170,000 clones, with around 83% as singletons. The sequenced sample consisted of peripheral blood. The receptors here all came from a woman aged 40-49 years with acute or convalescent COVID-19.

This clone turned up a few times. The chain couples TRBV27 to TRBJ1-5; D remains ambiguous. Germline CDR1 MNHEY, CDR2 SMNVEV (reference sequence). CDR3 length equals 19 residues. The V end lost 4 bases, the J end lost 4 bases, and 26 bases lay between the germline ends. CDR3 region: CASSSPLKTPQRVNQPQHF. DNA of the CDR3: TGTGCCAGCAGTTCCCCCCTAAAAACGCCTCAAAGAGTGAATCAGCCCCAGCATTTT.

This chain links TRBV10-3 with TRBJ2-6; D is ambiguous. This CDR3 is built from 16 residues. From germline, CDR1 is ENHRY and CDR2 SYGVKD. Trimming pared 0 bases from V and 0 bases from J, leaving 6 bases between. The CDR3 DNA is TGTGCCATCAGTGAGTCGAGCCCCTCTGGGGCCAACGTCCTGACTTTC. The encoded protein is CAISESSPSGANVLTF.

The chain has TRBV30 and TRBJ2-7; D not resolved. Looked up from germline, CDR1 is GTSNPN and CDR2 is SVGIG (reference sequence). The CDR3 sequence is 12 residues long. V was shortened by 0 bases and J by 6 bases, with 9 bases between the two germline ends. The CDR3 DNA sequence: TGTGCCTGGAGTGTAGCAGGTAGCGAGCAGTACTTC. Translated, it gives CAWSVAGSEQYF.

This rearrangement joins TRBV10-3 to TRBJ2-1, with TRBD2 matching 14 bases. V lost 7 bases, J lost 0 bases, and 5 bases stayed unmatched. From germline, CDR1 is ENHRY and CDR2 SYGVKD. This CDR3 has 17 amino acids. DNA of the CDR3: TGTGCCATCAAAGGGACTAGCGGGGGAAGCTCCTACAATGAGCAGTTCTTC. Translated, it gives CAIKGTSGGSSYNEQFF.

In DNA form, the CDR3 reads TGTGCCACCCACCTTGATCTATACGCTGAAGCTTTCTTT. Protein product: CATHLDLYAEAFF. This chain joins TRBV28 and TRBJ1-1, with unresolved D. The V gene's germline CDR1 is MDHEN and CDR2 SYDVKM. Trimming removed 10 bases from V and 6 bases from J, with 18 bases in between. The CDR3 is made up of 13 amino acids.

The rearrangement joins TRBV6-5 to TRBJ1-5; 7 nucleotides agree with TRBD1. CDR1 MNHEY and CDR2 SVGAGI come from the germline V gene. The trim removed 6 bases at V and 5 bases at J, leaving 1 base unmatched. The CDR3 has 12 residues. CDR3 amino acids: CASSDRDQPQHF. The CDR3 bases are TGTGCCAGCAGCGACAGGGATCAGCCCCAGCATTTT.

The chain employs TRBV28 and TRBJ1-3; unclear D gene. V was pared by 11 bases and J by 0 bases, with 14 bases between. Germline CDR1 and CDR2: MDHEN and SYDVKM. CDR3 length: 14 amino acids. The CDR3 DNA sequence: TGTGCCGCCCACCCTATGAGCTCTGGAAACACCATATATTTT. The encoded protein is CAAHPMSSGNTIYF.

This rearrangement joins TRBV10-3 to TRBJ2-4; the match to TRBD1 covers 9 bases. This CDR3 has 14 residues. The germline gives CDR1 ENHRY, CDR2 SYGVKD. With V trimmed by 11 bases and J by 3 bases, 8 bases remained unmatched. The CDR3 DNA follows: TGTGCCTCCGGGACAGGGTCGGACAAAAACATTCAGTACTTC. Residues: CASGTGSDKNIQYF.